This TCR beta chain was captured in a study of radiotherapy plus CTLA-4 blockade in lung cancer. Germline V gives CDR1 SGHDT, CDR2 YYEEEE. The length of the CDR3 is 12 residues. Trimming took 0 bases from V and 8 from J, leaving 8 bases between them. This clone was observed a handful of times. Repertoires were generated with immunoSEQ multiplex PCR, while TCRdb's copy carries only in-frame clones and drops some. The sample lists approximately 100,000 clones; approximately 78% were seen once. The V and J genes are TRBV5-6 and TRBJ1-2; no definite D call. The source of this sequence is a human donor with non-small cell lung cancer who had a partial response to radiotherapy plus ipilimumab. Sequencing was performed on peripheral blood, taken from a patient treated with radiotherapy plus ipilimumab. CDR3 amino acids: CASSLDTQGYTF. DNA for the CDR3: TGTGCCAGCAGCTTGGATACGCAGGGCTACACCTTC.